This is a list of T cell receptor beta chains from one sample in a study of human T cells and chemical hapten exposure. From the RACE reads, TCRdb called clonotypes with MiXCR, one entry per CDR3 protein. In the table there are 270,000 or so distinct CDR3 sequences, 7.5% to 9% of which are singletons. Sequencing used whole blood, obtained in connection with sensitization to the hapten diphenylcyclopropenone (DPC). The receptors stem from a young man with alopecia areata. Some clones in this sample may be carry-over from other donors' samples. Both conserved end residues are part of each CDR3. Fields, in order: CDR3 protein, CDR3 DNA, clone size, J gene, V gene, D gene. D genes are given only for firm matches. Some rows have no size entry. The others give once, few or many, or a class for an expanded clone.

CASSQDPDGSYGYTF | TGCGCCAGCAGCCAAGATCCGGACGGCAGCTATGGCTACACCTTC | many | TRBJ1-2 | TRBV4-3 | -
CSVEGPLVNEQFF | TGCAGCGTTGAAGGGCCTTTGGTGAATGAGCAGTTCTTC | - | TRBJ2-1 | TRBV29-1 | -
CASSVGGTSGNTDTQYF | TGTGCCAGCAGCGTAGGAGGGACTAGCGGGAACACAGATACGCAGTATTTT | few | TRBJ2-3 | TRBV9 | TRBD2
CASSPYKGTDNEKLFF | TGCGCCAGCAGCCCCTATAAGGGGACGGATAATGAAAAACTGTTTTTT | few | TRBJ1-4 | TRBV4-1 | -
CAIRATDSPESPLHF | TGTGCCATCAGGGCCACCGACAGTCCTGAATCACCCCTCCACTTT | many | TRBJ1-6 | TRBV10-3 | -
CASREGAPGNTIYF | TGTGCCAGCAGGGAGGGTGCTCCTGGAAACACCATATATTTT | many | TRBJ1-3 | TRBV12-3/TRBV12-4 | -
CASSLTKETQYF | TGTGCCAGCAGCCTCACGAAAGAGACCCAGTACTTC | many | TRBJ2-5 | TRBV5-6 | -
CSASAAVNQPQHF | TGCAGTGCTAGTGCGGCGGTCAATCAGCCCCAGCATTTT | - | TRBJ1-5 | TRBV20-1 | -
CASSQVGQGLRMGDTF | TGCGCCAGCAGCCAAGTCGGGCAGGGTCTAAGAATGGGGGACACCTTC | few | TRBJ1-2 | TRBV4-3 | -
CASSLTMGRSPEAFF | TGTGCCAGCAGCTTGACGATGGGCAGAAGCCCTGAAGCTTTCTTT | few | TRBJ1-1 | TRBV5-6 | -
CASSPLGIANTEAFF | TGCGCCAGCAGCCCGTTGGGAATTGCGAACACTGAAGCTTTCTTT | many | TRBJ1-1 | TRBV4-1 | -
CASSQDRWSLSTDTQYF | TGCGCCAGCAGCCAAGATCGGTGGAGCCTCAGCACAGATACGCAGTATTTT | - | TRBJ2-3 | TRBV4-3 | -
CASSFYGTFSTDTQYF | TGTGCCAGCAGTTTTTACGGAACCTTTAGCACAGATACGCAGTATTTT | few | TRBJ2-3 | TRBV12-3/TRBV12-4 | -
CASVEGGYDIQYF | TGTGCCAGCGTGGAAGGGGGGTACGACATTCAGTACTTC | few | TRBJ2-4 | TRBV7-9 | -
CASRGGTYSNQPQHF | TGTGCCAGCAGAGGGGGGACTTATAGCAATCAGCCCCAGCATTTT | - | TRBJ1-5 | TRBV21-1 | -
CASSFVTDQETQYF | TGTGCCAGCAGCTTTGTGACGGATCAAGAGACCCAGTACTTC | - | TRBJ2-5 | TRBV7-2 | -
CSARGRALSPLHF | TGCAGTGCTAGGGGGAGGGCCCTTTCACCCCTCCACTTT | - | TRBJ1-6 | TRBV20-1 | -
CASSWYGTGEETQYF | TGTGCCAGCAGCTGGTATGGGACAGGGGAGGAGACCCAGTACTTC | - | TRBJ2-5 | TRBV5-4 | TRBD1
CASRLAGKDTQYF | TGTGCCAGCAGGCTAGCGGGTAAAGATACGCAGTATTTT | - | TRBJ2-3 | TRBV7-2 | TRBD2
CASSQDPRGPVEKLFF | TGTGCCAGCAGCCAAGATCCCAGGGGGCCGGTTGAAAAACTGTTTTTT | - | TRBJ1-4 | TRBV14 | TRBD1
CASSLGQGVYNSPLHF | TGTGCCAGCAGTTTGGGACAGGGGGTTTATAATTCACCCCTCCACTTT | - | TRBJ1-6 | TRBV28 | TRBD1
CASSQEGGGREAFF | TGTGCCAGCAGCCAAGAGGGTGGTGGGAGAGAAGCTTTCTTT | few | TRBJ1-1 | TRBV4-2 | -